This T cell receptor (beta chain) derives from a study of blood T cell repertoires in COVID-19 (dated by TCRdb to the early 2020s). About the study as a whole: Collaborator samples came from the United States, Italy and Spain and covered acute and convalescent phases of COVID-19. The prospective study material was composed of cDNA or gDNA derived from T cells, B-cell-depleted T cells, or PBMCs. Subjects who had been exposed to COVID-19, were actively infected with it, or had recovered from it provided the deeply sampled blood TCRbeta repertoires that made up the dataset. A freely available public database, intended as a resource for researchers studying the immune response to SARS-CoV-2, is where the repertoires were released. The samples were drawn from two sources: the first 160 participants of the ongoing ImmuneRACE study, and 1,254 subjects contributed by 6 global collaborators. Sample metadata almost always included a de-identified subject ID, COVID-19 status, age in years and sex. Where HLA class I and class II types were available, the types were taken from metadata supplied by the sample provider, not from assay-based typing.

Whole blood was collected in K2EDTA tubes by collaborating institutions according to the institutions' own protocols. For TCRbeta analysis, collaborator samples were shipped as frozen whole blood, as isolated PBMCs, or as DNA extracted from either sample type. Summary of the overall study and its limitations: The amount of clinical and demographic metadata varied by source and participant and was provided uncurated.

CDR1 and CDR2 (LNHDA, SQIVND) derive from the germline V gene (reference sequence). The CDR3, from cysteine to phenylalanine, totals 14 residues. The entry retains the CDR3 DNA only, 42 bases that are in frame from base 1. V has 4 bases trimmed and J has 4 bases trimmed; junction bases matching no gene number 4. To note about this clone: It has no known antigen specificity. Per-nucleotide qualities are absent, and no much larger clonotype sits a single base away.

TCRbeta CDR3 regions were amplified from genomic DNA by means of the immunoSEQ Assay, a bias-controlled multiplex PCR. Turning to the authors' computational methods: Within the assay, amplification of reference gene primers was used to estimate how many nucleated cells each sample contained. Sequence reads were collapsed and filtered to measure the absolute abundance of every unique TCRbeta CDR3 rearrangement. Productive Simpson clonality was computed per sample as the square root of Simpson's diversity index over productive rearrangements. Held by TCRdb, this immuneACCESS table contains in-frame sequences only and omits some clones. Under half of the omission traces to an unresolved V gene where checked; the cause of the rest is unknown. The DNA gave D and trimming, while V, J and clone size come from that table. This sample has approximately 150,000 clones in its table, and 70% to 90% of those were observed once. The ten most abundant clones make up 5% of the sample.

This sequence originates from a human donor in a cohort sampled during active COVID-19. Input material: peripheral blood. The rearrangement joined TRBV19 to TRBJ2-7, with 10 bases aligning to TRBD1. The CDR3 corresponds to CASSTGTGDYEQYF. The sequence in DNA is TGTGCCAGTAGTACCGGGACAGGGGATTACGAGCAGTACTTC.